These T cell receptor beta chains were read from a single sample in a study of identical twins. TCRdb independently ran MiXCR on the 5' RACE reads; one entry per CDR3 protein. Of some 790,000 distinct CDR3 sequences in the sample, approximately 18% were seen once. The sample was also linked to a second study, of T cells expressing NK-cell markers.

The sequenced sample consisted of PBMCs. These receptors were obtained from a woman aged 18-30 years in good health. The CDR3 runs from the conserved cysteine through the conserved F or W. D genes are given only for firm matches. Rows give clone size only sometimes, using once, few, many, or a class for an expanded clone.

clone_size j_call v_call d_call cdr3_aa cdr3_nt
many TRBJ2-1 TRBV5-1 - CASSLGQNYNEQFF TGCGCCAGCAGCTTGGGACAAAACTACAATGAGCAGTTCTTC
- TRBJ2-1 TRBV6-4 - CASSEELGSYNEQFF TGTGCCAGCAGTGAGGAGCTAGGCTCCTACAATGAGCAGTTCTTC
- TRBJ1-1 TRBV20-1 - CSASGGVWNTEAFF TGCAGTGCTAGCGGGGGAGTCTGGAACACTGAAGCTTTCTTT
few TRBJ2-3 TRBV7-8 TRBD1 CASSEDRETGYF TGTGCCAGCAGCGAGGACAGGGAAACCGGTTATTTT
- TRBJ1-2 TRBV7-2 TRBD1 CASTRPSTGVIYGYTF TGTGCCAGCACCCGGCCTTCGACAGGGGTGATCTATGGCTACACCTTC
- TRBJ2-5 TRBV20-1 TRBD1 CSARDPGQGAFLETQYF TGCAGTGCTAGGGACCCGGGACAGGGGGCTTTCCTGGAGACCCAGTACTTC
- TRBJ2-6 TRBV24-1 - CATRPLWSGANVLTF TGTGCCACCAGACCCCTTTGGTCTGGGGCCAACGTCCTGACTTTC
- TRBJ2-1 TRBV21-1 - CAIPGLAGGPIGEQFF TGTGCCATCCCAGGCTTAGCGGGAGGGCCAATCGGTGAGCAGTTCTTC
- TRBJ2-1 TRBV4-3 - CASSHRTKYNEQFF TGCGCCAGCAGCCATCGGACAAAATACAATGAGCAGTTCTTC
many TRBJ1-1 TRBV5-1 TRBD1 CASSLQGPEAFF TGCGCCAGCAGCTTACAGGGGCCTGAAGCTTTCTTT
few TRBJ2-7 TRBV7-2 - CASSRGAFSYEQYF TGTGCCAGCAGCCGGGGGGCGTTCTCCTACGAGCAGTACTTC
- TRBJ2-2 TRBV3-1 TRBD1 CASSQTGTGVGELFF TGTGCCAGCAGCCAAACCGGGACAGGGGTCGGGGAGCTGTTTTTT
many TRBJ2-5 TRBV11-2 - CASSLAGFGETQYF TGTGCCAGCAGCTTAGCAGGTTTCGGGGAGACCCAGTACTTC
- TRBJ2-2 TRBV24-1 - CATSYAGNTGELFF TGTGCCACCAGTTATGCAGGGAACACCGGGGAGCTGTTTTTT
many TRBJ2-5 TRBV5-1 - CASSNEETQYF TGTGCCAGCAGCAACGAAGAGACCCAGTACTTC
many TRBJ2-1 TRBV12-3/TRBV12-4 TRBD1 CASSRQGTPHNEQFF TGTGCCAGCAGCCGACAGGGGACCCCTCACAATGAGCAGTTCTTC
- TRBJ2-5 TRBV5-5 - CASSLETYLAETQYF TGTGCCAGCAGCTTGGAGACATATCTAGCGGAGACCCAGTACTTC
few TRBJ2-2 TRBV18 - CASSLQGFGTGELFF TGTGCCAGCTCACTACAGGGCTTTGGCACCGGGGAGCTGTTTTTT
few TRBJ1-2 TRBV10-2 TRBD1 CASRRTGAIYGYTF TGCGCCAGCAGGAGGACAGGGGCCATCTATGGCTACACCTTC
- TRBJ2-5 TRBV15 - CATSRLDHSKTQYF TGTGCCACCAGCAGATTGGACCACTCTAAGACCCAGTACTTC
few TRBJ2-2 TRBV7-9 - CASTGINTGELFF TGTGCCAGCACGGGGATCAACACCGGGGAGCTGTTTTTT
- TRBJ1-2 TRBV11-3 - CASSLWGSNGYTF TGTGCCAGCAGCCTATGGGGGTCCAATGGCTACACCTTC
few TRBJ2-6 TRBV4-2 TRBD2 CASSQDSRGGPGANVLTF TGTGCCAGCAGCCAAGATTCGCGGGGGGGACCTGGGGCCAACGTCCTGACTTTC
- TRBJ2-7 TRBV27 - CASSLLLAQSYEQYF TGTGCCAGCAGTTTATTGTTGGCTCAGTCCTACGAGCAGTACTTC
few TRBJ1-1 TRBV20-1 - CSARRRDTEAFF TGCAGTGCTAGACGCAGGGACACTGAAGCTTTCTTT